These 15 T cell receptor beta chains came from one sample sequenced in a study of CD8+CD57+ T cells in acquired aplastic anemia. The TCR beta profiling, which covered VDJ combination and CDR3 sequence, was carried out using genomic DNA as the template. Each CDR3 protein gets one entry after TCRdb re-called the reads with MiXCR. The sample holds about 98,000 distinct CDR3 sequences, approximately 73% seen once. Patients picked for sequencing had shown CD8+CD57+ cell expansion detected by flow cytometry. Sequencing was done on a sample of sorted CD4+, CD8+, or CD8+CD57+ T cells (not recorded which) from PBMCs. The origin of the receptors is a human donor with aplastic anemia.

This chain connects TRBV20-1 to TRBJ2-5; D gene uncertain. The CDR3 extends over 13 amino acids. CDR1 is DFQATT, CDR2 SNEGSKA, per germline (reference sequence). The ends were cut back, 1 base at V and 5 bases at J, with 11 bases in the middle. The CDR3 coding sequence is TGCAGTGCTAGAGTACCAAACGAGGAGACCCAGTACTTC. It is translated as CSARVPNEETQYF.

The chain has TRBV20-1 and TRBJ2-5; D remains unclear. The CDR3 runs to 14 residues. Trimming left V 3 bases short and J 2 bases short, with 13 bases between. Germline CDR1 is DFQATT and CDR2 is SNEGSKA (reference sequence). The CDR3 region is CSASYKFKQETQYF. DNA of the CDR3: TGCAGTGCTAGTTACAAATTTAAGCAAGAGACCCAGTACTTC.

The rearrangement links TRBV10-3 to TRBJ2-3; TRBD1 is a possible D gene (6 bases). V gave up 7 bases and J gave up 6 bases, with 11 bases separating them. The CDR3 length is 12 residues. Germline V gene lookup returns CDR1 ENHRY and CDR2 SYGVKD. The DNA for the CDR3 is TGTGCCATCAAAGCAGGGGTGGATACGCAGTATTTT. Translating it yields CAIKAGVDTQYF.

This sequence joins TRBV20-1 and TRBJ2-7; 7 bases are a match to TRBD2. CDR3 length: 13 amino acids. Germline CDR1 DFQATT, CDR2 SNEGSKA (reference sequence). V shed 6 bases, J shed 5 bases, and the junction held 10 bases outside the gene matches. CDR3 loop: CSAKRDTRDEQYF. The CDR3 DNA sequence: TGCAGTGCCAAGCGGGATACTAGGGACGAGCAGTACTTC.

The J gene is TRBJ2-1, the V gene TRBV24-1, with 11 nucleotides matching TRBD1. This CDR3 is 14 amino acids long. Losses at the gene ends were 5 bases for V and 8 bases for J; bases not matched to a gene: 4. CDR1 KGHDR and CDR2 SFDVKD come from the germline V gene. The CDR3 spells CATSGTGGLDEQFF. The CDR3 nucleotides read TGTGCCACCAGTGGGACAGGGGGCTTGGATGAGCAGTTCTTC.

The rearrangement uses TRBV29-1 and TRBJ1-1, with 10 nucleotides matching TRBD1. Unmatched junction bases numbered 12, after V lost 8 bases and J lost 9 bases. The CDR3 has 13 amino acids. Germline lookup yields CDR1 SQVTM and CDR2 ANQGSEA. CDR3 in amino acids: CSIQGPTGGQAFF. CDR3 nucleotides: TGCAGCATACAGGGACCGACAGGGGGCCAAGCTTTCTTT.

This clonotype was seen ten or more times. This chain uses TRBV7-2 with TRBJ2-3; no firm D call. The CDR3 covers 16 residues. The V end was cut by 2 bases, the J end by 4 bases, with 16 bases between. In germline, CDR1 is SGHTA, CDR2 FQGNSA. The CDR3 sequence is CASSLTMGLLADTQYF. Written as DNA, the CDR3 is TGTGCCAGCAGCTTAACTATGGGCCTTCTAGCAGATACGCAGTATTTT.

The chain carries TRBV29-1 and TRBJ1-2, with D unresolved. Germline lookup yields CDR1 SQVTM and CDR2 ANQGSEA. V was shortened by 5 bases and J by 5 bases, with 12 bases between the two germline ends. This CDR3 spans 12 amino acids. CDR3 in amino acids: CSVLSAVYGYTF. In nucleotides, the CDR3 is TGCAGCGTTCTCAGTGCCGTTTATGGCTACACCTTC.

The rearrangement uses TRBV10-3 and TRBJ2-7; 10 bases are a match to TRBD2. Germline V gene sequence: CDR1 ENHRY, CDR2 SYGVKD. V lost 4 bases, J lost 3 bases, and 3 bases stayed unmatched. There are 14 residues in the CDR3. CDR3 residues: CAISGTSGDYEQYF. DNA of the CDR3: TGTGCCATCAGTGGGACTAGCGGAGACTACGAGCAGTACTTC.

The chain is built from TRBV3-1 and TRBJ1-1; possibly TRBD1 for D (5 bases). This CDR3 spans 14 amino acids. The germline CDR1 and CDR2 sequences are LGHDT and YNNKEL (reference sequence). Trimming took off 1 base at V and 5 bases at J, with 11 bases between the two ends. DNA of the CDR3: TGTGCCAGCAGCCAAGGCCTGAGGGGTACTGAAGCTTTCTTT. It encodes CASSQGLRGTEAFF. Together with reference TRBV3-1 and TRBJ1-1, the CDR3 gives the full variable domain: DTAVSQTPKYLVTQMGNDKSIKCEQNLGHDTMYWYKQDSKKFLKIMFSYNNKELIINETVPNRFSPKSPDKAHLNLHINSLELGDSAVYFCASSQGLRGTEAFFGQGTRLTVV.

In the case of this clonotype: Its ends do not fully match the called genes, so a read error is possible. V gene TRBV25-1 combines with J gene TRBJ2-3; no reliable D call. The CDR3 consists of 14 residues. Per the germline V gene, CDR1 is MGHDK and CDR2 is SYGVNS. CDR3 amino acids: CATTCPADTDTQYF. DNA of the CDR3: TGTGCCACCACATGCCCAGCCGACACAGATACACAGTATTTT.

The chain has TRBV24-1 and TRBJ2-3; TRBD1 might be the D (6 bases). This CDR3 contains 18 residues. Trimming took 2 bases from V and 1 from J, leaving 18 bases between them. CDR1 and CDR2 (germline): KGHDR, SFDVKD. The CDR3 bases are TGTGCCACCAGTGATTCAAACAGGGTTCGACCGGGCACAGATACGCAGTATTTT. Translated: CATSDSNRVRPGTDTQYF.

V and J are TRBV11-1 and TRBJ2-7; 13 nucleotides align to TRBD2. V lost 5 bases to trimming and J lost 2 bases; unmatched junction nucleotides: 12. The CDR3 consists of 18 residues. Germline loops: CDR1 SGHAT, CDR2 FQDESV (reference sequence). The CDR3 loop is CASSPGTSGERGTYEQYF. The CDR3 DNA reads TGTGCCAGCAGCCCCGGGACTAGCGGGGAGAGGGGCACCTACGAGCAGTACTTC.

This chain connects TRBV5-1 to TRBJ2-2; 7 bases line up with TRBD2. Per the germline V gene, CDR1 is SGHRS and CDR2 is YFSETQ. This CDR3 has 15 residues. The trim removed 0 bases at V and 6 bases at J, leaving 5 bases unmatched. CDR3 sequence: CASSLAGTNAGELFF. The CDR3 nucleotides are TGCGCCAGCAGCTTGGCCGGGACTAATGCCGGGGAGCTGTTTTTT. The variable domain in full, completed from reference TRBV5-1 and TRBJ2-2, reads KAGVTQTPRYLIKTRGQQVTLSCSPISGHRSVSWYQQTPGQGLQFLFEYFSETQRNKGNFPGRFSGRQFSNSRSEMNVSTLELGDSALYLCASSLAGTNAGELFFGEGSRLTVL.

V usage is TRBV29-1 and J usage is TRBJ2-7, with D uncertain. Germline lookup yields CDR1 SQVTM and CDR2 ANQGSEA. The ends were cut back, 0 bases at V and 3 bases at J, with 9 bases in the middle. The CDR3 sequence is 13 residues long. The CDR3 DNA reads as TGCAGCGTTGAAGATGAGGCCAACTACGAGCAGTACTTC. It yields the protein CSVEDEANYEQYF.